This is a list of T cell receptor beta chains from one sample in a study of vaccination and CD4 T cells after COVID-19. MiXCR, applied by TCRdb to the PCR reads, yields one record per CDR3 protein. The sample lists some 14,000 distinct CDR3 sequences; 24% were seen once. These receptors' targets are unknown. Material: CD4+ T cells from blood, cultured in vitro, obtained after SARS-CoV-2 vaccination. These receptors were collected from a human donor who had recovered from COVID-19. Each CDR3 is given with its conserved first and last residue. Fields, in order: V gene, J gene, clone size, D gene, CDR3 DNA, CDR3 protein. D genes are given only for firm matches. Clone size, where shown, is once, few, many, or a class for clones that have expanded.

V gene: TRBV9
J gene: TRBJ2-3
clone size: few
D gene: NA
CDR3 DNA: TGTGCCAGCAGCGTAGGTGTCGCAGATACGCAGTATTTT
CDR3 protein: CASSVGVADTQYF

V gene: TRBV11-2
J gene: TRBJ1-4
clone size: NA
D gene: NA
CDR3 DNA: TGTGCCAGCAGATGGGGGAAGGGGACAACTAATGAAAAACTGTTTTTT
CDR3 protein: CASRWGKGTTNEKLFF

V gene: TRBV7-2
J gene: TRBJ2-1
clone size: few
D gene: TRBD2
CDR3 DNA: TGTGCCAGCAGCCCTTACTATTATAGCGGGGCCTACAATGAGCAGTTCTTC
CDR3 protein: CASSPYYYSGAYNEQFF

V gene: TRBV27
J gene: TRBJ1-1
clone size: few
D gene: NA
CDR3 DNA: TGTGCCAGCAGTAATACAGGGACCGGGAACACTGAAGCTTTCTTT
CDR3 protein: CASSNTGTGNTEAFF

V gene: TRBV19
J gene: TRBJ2-7
clone size: few
D gene: TRBD1
CDR3 DNA: TGTGCCAGTAGTACCGCCGGGACAGCAACCTACGAGCAGTACTTC
CDR3 protein: CASSTAGTATYEQYF

V gene: TRBV10-2
J gene: TRBJ2-3
clone size: NA
D gene: NA
CDR3 DNA: TGCGCCAGCATAAGTAGCGGTAGCGATACGCAGTATTTT
CDR3 protein: CASISSGSDTQYF

V gene: TRBV5-4
J gene: TRBJ1-2
clone size: NA
D gene: NA
CDR3 DNA: TGTGCCAGCAGCTTGGGGGGGGGACCGACCTTCTATGGCTACACCTTC
CDR3 protein: CASSLGGGPTFYGYTF

V gene: TRBV28
J gene: TRBJ2-3
clone size: NA
D gene: TRBD2
CDR3 DNA: TGTGCCAGCAGTGCATCCGGGACTAGCGCCCCAGATACGCAGTATTTT
CDR3 protein: CASSASGTSAPDTQYF

V gene: TRBV6-2/TRBV6-3
J gene: TRBJ1-2
clone size: NA
D gene: NA
CDR3 DNA: TGTGTCAGCAGCCAGGCGGTCTATGGCTACACCTTC
CDR3 protein: CVSSQAVYGYTF

V gene: TRBV7-2
J gene: TRBJ2-1
clone size: NA
D gene: NA
CDR3 DNA: TGTGCCAGCAGCCTCACACTACACAATGAGCAGTTCTTC
CDR3 protein: CASSLTLHNEQFF

V gene: TRBV6-2/TRBV6-3
J gene: TRBJ2-1
clone size: NA
D gene: NA
CDR3 DNA: TGTGCCAGCAGTTACTCGAAGGGGTTGGGGCAGTTCTTC
CDR3 protein: CASSYSKGLGQFF

V gene: TRBV27
J gene: TRBJ2-7
clone size: NA
D gene: NA
CDR3 DNA: TGTGCCAGCAGGCGGGACTCCTCCTACGAGCAGTACTTC
CDR3 protein: CASRRDSSYEQYF

V gene: TRBV28
J gene: TRBJ2-1
clone size: NA
D gene: TRBD2
CDR3 DNA: TGTGCCAGCAGTTTCTCCGGGACTAGCTCCTACAATGAGCAGTTCTTC
CDR3 protein: CASSFSGTSSYNEQFF

V gene: TRBV7-2
J gene: TRBJ1-2
clone size: NA
D gene: TRBD1
CDR3 DNA: TGTGCCAGCAGCTTCGCCCGACCCGGCAGGGGGGAACGAGGCTACACCTTC
CDR3 protein: CASSFARPGRGERGYTF

V gene: TRBV6-1
J gene: TRBJ2-5
clone size: few
D gene: TRBD2
CDR3 DNA: TGTGCCAGCAGCCGTACTAGCGGACCTAGTCAGACCCAGTACTTC
CDR3 protein: CASSRTSGPSQTQYF

V gene: TRBV7-8
J gene: TRBJ1-4
clone size: NA
D gene: TRBD1
CDR3 DNA: TGTGCCAGCAGCTCAAACAGGGGGAGGAGTGAAAAACTGTTTTTT
CDR3 protein: CASSSNRGRSEKLFF

V gene: TRBV12-3/TRBV12-4
J gene: TRBJ1-5
clone size: few
D gene: NA
CDR3 DNA: TGTGCCAGCAGGGGGGGGACATCTGACAATCAGCCCCAGCATTTT
CDR3 protein: CASRGGTSDNQPQHF

V gene: TRBV24-1
J gene: TRBJ2-7
clone size: few
D gene: TRBD1
CDR3 DNA: TGTGCCACCAGTGACCCAGGGGGGCAGTACTTC
CDR3 protein: CATSDPGGQYF

V gene: TRBV7-2
J gene: TRBJ2-7
clone size: few
D gene: TRBD2
CDR3 DNA: TGTGCCAGCAGCTTAGGATGGGGACTAGCGTACTCCGAGCAGTACTTC
CDR3 protein: CASSLGWGLAYSEQYF

V gene: TRBV7-9
J gene: TRBJ2-7
clone size: NA
D gene: TRBD1
CDR3 DNA: TGTGCCAGCAGGCCCGGGACAGAGTCCTACGAGCAGTACTTC
CDR3 protein: CASRPGTESYEQYF

V gene: TRBV12-3/TRBV12-4
J gene: TRBJ1-6
clone size: NA
D gene: NA
CDR3 DNA: TGTGCCAGCAGTTTAGTCGTGGGGAGCTCCTATAATTCACCCCTCCACTTT
CDR3 protein: CASSLVVGSSYNSPLHF

V gene: TRBV20-1
J gene: TRBJ1-2
clone size: medium-sized
D gene: NA
CDR3 DNA: TGCAGTGCTAGAGTCCAGAGCGCGGGGGGCTACACCTTC
CDR3 protein: CSARVQSAGGYTF

V gene: TRBV28
J gene: TRBJ2-1
clone size: NA
D gene: TRBD2
CDR3 DNA: TGTGCCAGCAGAGTTTATGGACTAGCGTCCCTTAGAAGCAAGTCGTCTACCGAATACAATGAGCAGTTCTTC
CDR3 protein: CASRVYGLASLRSKSSTEYNEQFF

V gene: TRBV7-9
J gene: TRBJ2-2
clone size: NA
D gene: NA
CDR3 DNA: TGTGCCAGCAGCGCAGGTCTTGGGACCGGGGAGCTGTTTTTT
CDR3 protein: CASSAGLGTGELFF

V gene: TRBV6-2/TRBV6-3
J gene: TRBJ2-2
clone size: NA
D gene: NA
CDR3 DNA: TGTGCCGGCCTCAGTAGCGGTGCGAACACCGGGGAGCTGTTTTTT
CDR3 protein: CAGLSSGANTGELFF

V gene: TRBV12-3/TRBV12-4
J gene: TRBJ2-5
clone size: NA
D gene: NA
CDR3 DNA: TGTGCCAGCGCAGGCGACAGCTACCAAGAGACCCAGTACTTC
CDR3 protein: CASAGDSYQETQYF

V gene: TRBV28
J gene: TRBJ1-4
clone size: few
D gene: NA
CDR3 DNA: TGTGCCAGCAGTTCAAGGCGGAGTAGGGACGAAAAACTGTTTTTT
CDR3 protein: CASSSRRSRDEKLFF

V gene: TRBV20-1
J gene: TRBJ2-7
clone size: few
D gene: NA
CDR3 DNA: TGCAGTGCCCCCGCGGTTGCCTACGAGCAGTACTTC
CDR3 protein: CSAPAVAYEQYF

V gene: TRBV6-2/TRBV6-3
J gene: TRBJ2-1
clone size: NA
D gene: NA
CDR3 DNA: TGTGCCAGCAGTTACTCGACTTATTATGAGCAGTTCTTC
CDR3 protein: CASSYSTYYEQFF